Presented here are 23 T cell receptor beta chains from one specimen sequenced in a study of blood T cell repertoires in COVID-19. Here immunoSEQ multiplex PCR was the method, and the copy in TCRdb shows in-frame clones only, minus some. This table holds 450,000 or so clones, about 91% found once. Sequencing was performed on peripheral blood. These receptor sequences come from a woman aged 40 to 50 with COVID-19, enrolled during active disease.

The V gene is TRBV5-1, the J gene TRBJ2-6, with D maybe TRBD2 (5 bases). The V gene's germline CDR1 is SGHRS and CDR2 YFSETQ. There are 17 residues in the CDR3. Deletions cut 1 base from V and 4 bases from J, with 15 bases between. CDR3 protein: CASSLTGRVSGANVLTF. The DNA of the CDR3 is TGCGCCAGCAGCTTGACTGGGCGGGTGTCCGGGGCCAACGTCCTGACTTTC.

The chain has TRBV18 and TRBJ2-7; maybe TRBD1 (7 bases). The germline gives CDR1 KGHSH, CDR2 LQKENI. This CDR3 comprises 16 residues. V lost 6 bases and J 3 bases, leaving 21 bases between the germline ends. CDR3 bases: TGTGCCAGCTCCCACGAGACTAGACAGGGTAGCTACGAGCAGTACTTC. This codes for CASSHETRQGSYEQYF. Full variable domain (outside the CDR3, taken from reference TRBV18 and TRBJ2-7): NAGVMQNPRHLVRRRGQEARLRCSPMKGHSHVYWYRQLPEEGLKFMVYLQKENIIDESGMPKERFSAEFPKEGPSILRIQQVVRGDSAAYFCASSHETRQGSYEQYFGPGTRLTVT.

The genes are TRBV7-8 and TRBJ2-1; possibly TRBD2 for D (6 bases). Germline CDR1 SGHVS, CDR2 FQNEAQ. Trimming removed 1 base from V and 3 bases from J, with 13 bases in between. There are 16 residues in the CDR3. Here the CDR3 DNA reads TGTGCCAGCAGCTTAGTTTCCGGGAGAATCTACAATGAGCAGTTCTTC. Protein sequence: CASSLVSGRIYNEQFF.

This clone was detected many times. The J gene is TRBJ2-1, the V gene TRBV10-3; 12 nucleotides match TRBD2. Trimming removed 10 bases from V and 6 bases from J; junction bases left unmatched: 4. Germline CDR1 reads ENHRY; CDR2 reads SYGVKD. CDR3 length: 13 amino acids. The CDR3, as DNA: TGTGCCACACTAGCGGGAGGAACCAATGAGCAGTTCTTC. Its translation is CATLAGGTNEQFF.

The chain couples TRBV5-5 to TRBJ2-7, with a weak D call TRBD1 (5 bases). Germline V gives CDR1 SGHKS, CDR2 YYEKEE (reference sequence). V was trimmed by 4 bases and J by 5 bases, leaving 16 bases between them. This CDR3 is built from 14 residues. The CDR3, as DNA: TGTGCCAGCAGCCCGTACCAGGGAAGCCACGAGCAGTACTTC. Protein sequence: CASSPYQGSHEQYF. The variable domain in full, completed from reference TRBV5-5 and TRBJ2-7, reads DAGVTQSPTHLIKTRGQQVTLRCSPISGHKSVSWYQQVLGQGPQFIFQYYEKEERGRGNFPDRFSARQFPNYSSELNVNALLLGDSALYLCASSPYQGSHEQYFGPGTRLTVT.

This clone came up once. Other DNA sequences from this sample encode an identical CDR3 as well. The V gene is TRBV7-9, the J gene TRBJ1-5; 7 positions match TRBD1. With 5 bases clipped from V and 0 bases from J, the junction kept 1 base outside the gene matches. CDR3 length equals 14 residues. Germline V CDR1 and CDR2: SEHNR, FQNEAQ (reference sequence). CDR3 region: CASSRQGSNQPQHF. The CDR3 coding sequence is TGTGCCAGCAGCCGACAGGGTAGCAATCAGCCCCAGCATTTT.

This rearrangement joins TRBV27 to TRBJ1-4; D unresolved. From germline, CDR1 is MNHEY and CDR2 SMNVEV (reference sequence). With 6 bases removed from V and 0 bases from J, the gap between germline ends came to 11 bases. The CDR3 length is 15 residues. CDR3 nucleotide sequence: TGTGCCAGCAGATCTATAGATGCAACTAATGAAAAACTGTTTTTT. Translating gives CASRSIDATNEKLFF. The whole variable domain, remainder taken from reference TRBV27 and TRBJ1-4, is EAQVTQNPRYLITVTGKKLTVTCSQNMNHEYMSWYRQDPGLGLRQIYYSMNVEVTDKGDVPEGYKVSRKEKRNFPLILESPSPNQTSLYFCASRSIDATNEKLFFGSGTQLSVL.

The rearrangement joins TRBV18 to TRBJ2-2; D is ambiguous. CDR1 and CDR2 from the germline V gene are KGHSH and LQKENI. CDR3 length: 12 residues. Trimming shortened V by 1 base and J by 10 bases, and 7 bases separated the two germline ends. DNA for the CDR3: TGTGCCAGCTCACCACTGGCAGAGGAGCTGTTTTTT. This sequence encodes CASSPLAEELFF.

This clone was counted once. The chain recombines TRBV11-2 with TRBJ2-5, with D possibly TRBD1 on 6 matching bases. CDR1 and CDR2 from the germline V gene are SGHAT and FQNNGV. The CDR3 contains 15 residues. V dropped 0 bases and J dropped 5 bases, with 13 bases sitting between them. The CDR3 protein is CASSLDQGKLETQYF. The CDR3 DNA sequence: TGTGCCAGCAGCTTAGATCAGGGGAAGTTGGAGACCCAGTACTTC.

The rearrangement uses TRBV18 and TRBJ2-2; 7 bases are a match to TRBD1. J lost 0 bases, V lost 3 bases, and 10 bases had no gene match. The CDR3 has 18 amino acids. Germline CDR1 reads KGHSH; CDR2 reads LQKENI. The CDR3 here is CASSPFPRGQSNTGELFF. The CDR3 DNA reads TGTGCCAGCTCACCCTTTCCTAGGGGACAGTCGAACACCGGGGAGCTGTTTTTT.

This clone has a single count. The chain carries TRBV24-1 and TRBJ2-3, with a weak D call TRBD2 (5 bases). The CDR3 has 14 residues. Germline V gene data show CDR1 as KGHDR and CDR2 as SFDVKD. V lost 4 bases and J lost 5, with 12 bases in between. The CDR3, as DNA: TGTGCCACCAGTGACGTCGGACTGGGAGATACGCAGTATTTT. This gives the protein CATSDVGLGDTQYF.

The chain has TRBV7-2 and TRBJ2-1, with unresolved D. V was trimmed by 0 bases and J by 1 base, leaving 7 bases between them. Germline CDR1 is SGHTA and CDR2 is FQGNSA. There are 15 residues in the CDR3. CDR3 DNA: TGTGCCAGCAGCTTAGCGGCGGTATCCTACAATGAGCAGTTCTTC. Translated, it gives CASSLAAVSYNEQFF. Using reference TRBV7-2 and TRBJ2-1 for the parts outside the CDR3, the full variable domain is GAGVSQSPSNKVTEKGKDVELRCDPISGHTALYWYRQSLGQGLEFLIYFQGNSAPDKSGLPSDRFSAERTGGSVSTLTIQRTQQEDSAVYLCASSLAAVSYNEQFFGPGTRLTVL.

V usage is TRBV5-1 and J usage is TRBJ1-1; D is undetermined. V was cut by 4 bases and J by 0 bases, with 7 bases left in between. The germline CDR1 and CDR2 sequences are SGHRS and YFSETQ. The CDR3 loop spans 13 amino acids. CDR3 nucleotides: TGCGCCAGCAGCGCCAACATGAACACTGAAGCTTTCTTT. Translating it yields CASSANMNTEAFF.

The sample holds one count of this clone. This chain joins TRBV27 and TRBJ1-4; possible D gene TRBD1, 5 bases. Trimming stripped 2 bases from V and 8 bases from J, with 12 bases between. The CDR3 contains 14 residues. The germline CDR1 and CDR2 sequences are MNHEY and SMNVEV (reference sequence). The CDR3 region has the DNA TGTGCCAGCAGTTTAGGGGCCCTGGGGGAAAAACTGTTTTTT. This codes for CASSLGALGEKLFF. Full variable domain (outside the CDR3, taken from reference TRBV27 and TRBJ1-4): EAQVTQNPRYLITVTGKKLTVTCSQNMNHEYMSWYRQDPGLGLRQIYYSMNVEVTDKGDVPEGYKVSRKEKRNFPLILESPSPNQTSLYFCASSLGALGEKLFFGSGTQLSVL.

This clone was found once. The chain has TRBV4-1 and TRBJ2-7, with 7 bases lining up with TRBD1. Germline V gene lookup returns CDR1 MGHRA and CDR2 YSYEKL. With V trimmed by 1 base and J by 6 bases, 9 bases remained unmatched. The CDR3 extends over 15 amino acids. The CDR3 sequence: CASSQGGTVYGEQYF. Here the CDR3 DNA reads TGCGCCAGCAGCCAAGGGGGGACAGTGTACGGCGAGCAGTACTTC.

This chain's CDR3 is CAWSVQTGRRSYNSPLHF. CDR3 coding DNA: TGTGCCTGGAGTGTACAAACAGGGCGTAGGTCTTATAATTCACCCCTCCACTTT. V gene TRBV30 combines with J gene TRBJ1-6; D perhaps matches TRBD1 (6 bases). Trimming took off 0 bases at V and 4 bases at J, with 19 bases between the two ends. Germline CDR1 and CDR2: GTSNPN and SVGIG (reference sequence). The CDR3 has 18 amino acids.

The CDR3 spells CAWSVPSGVGRNSPLHF. For the CDR3, the DNA is TGTGCCTGGAGTGTACCTTCGGGGGTAGGGAGGAATTCACCCCTCCACTTT. The chain carries TRBV30 and TRBJ1-6; weak D call: TRBD1 (5 bases). The CDR3 is 17 amino acids. Trimming pared 0 bases from V and 7 bases from J, leaving 19 bases between. Germline V CDR1 and CDR2: GTSNPN, SVGIG (reference sequence).

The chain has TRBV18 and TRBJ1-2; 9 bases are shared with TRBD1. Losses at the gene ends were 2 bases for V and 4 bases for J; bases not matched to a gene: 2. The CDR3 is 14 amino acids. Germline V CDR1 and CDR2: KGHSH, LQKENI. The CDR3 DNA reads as TGTGCCAGCTCACCAGGGACAGGGTCCTATGGCTACACCTTC. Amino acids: CASSPGTGSYGYTF.

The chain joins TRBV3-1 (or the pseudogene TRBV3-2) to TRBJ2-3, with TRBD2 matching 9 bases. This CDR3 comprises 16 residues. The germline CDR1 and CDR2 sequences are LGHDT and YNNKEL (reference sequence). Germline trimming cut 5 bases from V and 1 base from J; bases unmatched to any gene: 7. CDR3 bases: TGTGCCAGCAGCACCCGACTAGCGGTCTGCACAGATACGCAGTATTTT. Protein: CASSTRLAVCTDTQYF.

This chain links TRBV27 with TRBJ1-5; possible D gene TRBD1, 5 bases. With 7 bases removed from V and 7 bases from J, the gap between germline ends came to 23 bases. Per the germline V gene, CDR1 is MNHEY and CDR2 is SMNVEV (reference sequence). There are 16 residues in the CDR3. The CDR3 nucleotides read TGTGCCAGCATCCTACCCCCTGGGGGGATCGGCCAGCCCCAGCATTTT. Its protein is CASILPPGGIGQPQHF.

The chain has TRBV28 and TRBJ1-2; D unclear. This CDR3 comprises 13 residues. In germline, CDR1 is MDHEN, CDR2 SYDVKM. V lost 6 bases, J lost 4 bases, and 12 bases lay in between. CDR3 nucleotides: TGTGCCAGCAGATCTGACGGGTCCTATGGCTACACCTTC. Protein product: CASRSDGSYGYTF.

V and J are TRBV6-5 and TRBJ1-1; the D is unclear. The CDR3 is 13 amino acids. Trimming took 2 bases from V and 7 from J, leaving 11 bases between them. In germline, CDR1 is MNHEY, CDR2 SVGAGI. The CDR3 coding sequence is TGTGCCAGCAGTTACCAACGTGGAGTTGAAGCTTTCTTT. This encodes CASSYQRGVEAFF.

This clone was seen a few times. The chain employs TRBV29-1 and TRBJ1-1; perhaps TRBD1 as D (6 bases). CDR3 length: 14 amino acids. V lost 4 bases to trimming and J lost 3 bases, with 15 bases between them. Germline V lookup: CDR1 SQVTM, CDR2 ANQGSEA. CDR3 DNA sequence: TGCAGCGTTGGAGAACAGGGAGGGGACACTGAAGCTTTCTTT. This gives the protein CSVGEQGGDTEAFF.